This T cell receptor (beta chain) was captured by sequencing in a study of PD-1 blockade in classical Hodgkin lymphoma. Turning to the study itself: Nivolumab dosing for patients was 3 mg/kg, administered intravenously every 2 weeks.

The germline V gene has CDR1 SGHNT and CDR2 YYREEE (reference sequence). J gave up 3 bases and V 0 bases, and 3 bases lay outside the gene matches. The CDR3 has 14 residues. The time point denotes: cycle 4 day 1 (C4D1), after less than seven weeks of nivolumab. The patients all showed relapse after autologous stem cell transplantation, while their brentuximab vedotin exposure varied. The data were produced by immunoSEQ multiplex PCR, yet TCRdb's version contains in-frame clones alone and is incomplete. This table holds around 90,000 clones, just under 80% found once. V usage is TRBV5-4 and J usage is TRBJ2-7, with TRBD1 identical over 7 bases. This TCR was sampled from a human donor with classical Hodgkin lymphoma. The sequenced sample was peripheral blood mononuclear cells (PBMCs), obtained before the fourth cycle of nivolumab. CDR3 residues: CASSLGGGFYEQYF. CDR3 coding DNA: TGTGCCAGCAGCTTGGGAGGGGGCTTCTACGAGCAGTACTTC.